The rows below give T cell receptor beta chains drawn from one sample of a study of blood T cell repertoires in COVID-19. TCRdb keeps only in-frame clones here, not all; method: immunoSEQ multiplex PCR. The sample contains 200,000 to 250,000 clones, around 82% of which appear only once. What was sequenced was peripheral blood. All receptors derive from an elderly woman with acute or convalescent COVID-19. The CDR3 runs from the conserved cysteine through the conserved F or W.

V gene	J gene	CDR3 protein
TRBV11-2	TRBJ2-1	CASSLAGGANNEQFF
TRBV4-2	TRBJ1-2	CASSQDPGHPSRAYGYTF
TRBV3-1/TRBV3-2	TRBJ2-7	CASSQNKASGVRQYF
TRBV5-4	TRBJ2-7	CASSGLASYEQYF
TRBV3-1/TRBV3-2	TRBJ2-1	CASSQDLLAPTEQFF
TRBV6-5	TRBJ2-1	CASSLTGPPYNEQFF
TRBV15	TRBJ2-5	CATSRGDRGHETQYF
TRBV19	TRBJ2-3	CASSIRVSMTDTQYF
TRBV5-4	TRBJ2-3	CASSLEGDRGSTDTQYF
TRBV28	TRBJ2-7	CASSLFRQGAEQYF
TRBV9	TRBJ2-2	CASSVATTGELFF
TRBV7-9	TRBJ1-2	CASSPRSGGYTF
TRBV29-1	TRBJ1-2	CSVEFGSGYGYTF
TRBV5-1	TRBJ2-5	CASSLVEPPETQYF
TRBV6-1	TRBJ1-1	CASSEGPGNRRSNTEAFF
TRBV12-5	TRBJ2-7	CASGLVPPGTSGNYEQYF